This T cell receptor beta chain was sequenced during a study of cytomegalovirus exposure and HLA in healthy donors. On this clone: The antigen remains undetermined.

PCR employed 60 Vbeta and 13 Jbeta primers. Produced via immunoSEQ multiplex PCR; TCRdb's table is partial and in-frame only. The data show around 140,000 clones, 61% seen once. Findings and limits, study-wide: Solely CMV serostatus was available to characterize immune exposure.

The origin of this receptor is a male donor in good health and CMV-seronegative. The specimen was PBMCs.

The CDR3 reads CASSSDRRLRAETQYF. Written as DNA, the CDR3 is TGTGCCAGCAGCTCCGACCGACGACTCAGGGCAGAGACCCAGTACTTC. This chain joins TRBV7-8 and TRBJ2-5, with D maybe TRBD1 (5 bases). The CDR3 consists of 16 residues. In germline, CDR1 is SGHVS, CDR2 FQNEAQ. Trimming pared 4 bases from V and 4 bases from J, leaving 19 bases between.